A single sample gave rise to the 13 T cell receptor beta chains below, sequenced in a study of a mutant IDH1 vaccine in newly diagnosed glioma. Time point specified: week 35, safety follow-up. Each dose delivered 300 ug of mutant IDH1 20-mer peptide subcutaneously with imiquimod. Using immunoSEQ multiplex PCR, the repertoire was profiled, and TCRdb retains in-frame clones only, with some absent. The table lists 60,000 to 65,000 clones, less than 90% of them singletons. These TCRs' antigens remain unknown. The material sequenced was PBMCs, taken from a glioma patient whose treatment included an IDH1 peptide vaccine. These receptors all stem from a man aged 30-40 years with glioma.

V and J are TRBV19 and TRBJ2-4; maybe TRBD2 (5 bases). The germline CDR1 and CDR2 sequences are LNHDA and SQIVND (reference sequence). Trimming removed 5 bases at V and 6 bases at J, with 20 bases between. The length of the CDR3 is 16 residues. The CDR3 nucleotides read TGTGCCAGTAGTCCCTTGGGGAGAGAGGTCGGAAACATTCAGTACTTC. The encoded protein is CASSPLGREVGNIQYF.

This clone came up a few times. This rearrangement joins TRBV5-8 to TRBJ1-1; D perhaps matches TRBD1 (6 bases). Trimming took 0 bases from V and 3 from J, leaving 9 bases between them. The germline CDR1 and CDR2 sequences are SGHTS and YDEGEE. The CDR3 runs to 14 residues. The CDR3 region has the DNA TGTGCCAGCAGCTTGGGACAGGCCGACACTGAAGCTTTCTTT. It encodes CASSLGQADTEAFF.

The V and J genes are TRBV30 and TRBJ2-3; D may be TRBD1 (5 bases). V was cut by 0 bases and J by 3 bases, with 13 bases left in between. The CDR3 extends over 15 amino acids. Germline V gene lookup returns CDR1 GTSNPN and CDR2 SVGIG (reference sequence). The CDR3: CAWSVKTERTDTQYF. The CDR3 coding sequence is TGTGCCTGGAGTGTAAAGACAGAAAGGACAGATACGCAGTATTTT. Full variable domain (rest looked up from reference TRBV30 and TRBJ2-3): SQTIHQWPATLVQPVGSPLSLECTVEGTSNPNLYWYRQAAGRGLQLLFYSVGIGQISSEVPQNLSASRPQDRQFILSSKKLLLSDSGFYLCAWSVKTERTDTQYFGPGTRLTVL.

The chain uses TRBV5-4 and TRBJ2-3; no clear D gene. V lost 3 bases and J 4 bases, leaving 6 bases between the germline ends. The CDR3 is 12 residues long. Germline V CDR1 and CDR2: SGHNT, YYREEE (reference sequence). The CDR3 coding sequence is TGTGCCAGCAGCTCCCCCCCAGATACGCAGTATTTT. Translation gives CASSSPPDTQYF.

CDR3 in DNA: TGTGCCAGCAGCGCCTACTATGGCTACACCTTC. Translated: CASSAYYGYTF. V is TRBV9 and J is TRBJ1-2; D unclear. This CDR3 has 11 residues. Germline loops: CDR1 SGDLS, CDR2 YYNGEE. Deletions cut 3 bases from V and 3 bases from J, with 3 bases between.

This clone was observed a few times. The chain recombines TRBV6-4 with TRBJ2-1, with 10 bases that match TRBD2. V dropped 6 bases and J dropped 3; count of bases not matched to a gene: 2. The CDR3 extends over 14 amino acids. Germline lookup yields CDR1 MRHNA and CDR2 SNTAGT. The CDR3 spells CASSGTSDYNEQFF. The CDR3 DNA reads TGTGCCAGCAGCGGGACTAGCGACTACAATGAGCAGTTCTTC.

Comments on this clone: The sample holds other DNA sequences that translate to the same CDR3. V usage is TRBV6-5 and J usage is TRBJ2-7; D unresolved. Per germline, CDR1 MNHEY and CDR2 SVGAGI. CDR3 length: 12 residues. Trimming shortened V by 4 bases and J by 1 base, and 5 bases separated the two germline ends. The chain's CDR3 is CASSSGSYEQYF. CDR3 nucleotide sequence: TGTGCCAGCAGTTCTGGTTCCTACGAGCAGTACTTC.

J is TRBJ1-2 and V is TRBV15, with D unclear. CDR3 size: 14 residues. Germline V lookup: CDR1 LNHNV, CDR2 YYDKDF (reference sequence). Deletions cut 4 bases from V and 8 bases from J, with 17 bases between. The CDR3 protein is CATSTSRTVEGYTF. DNA for the CDR3: TGTGCCACCAGCACCTCTCGGACCGTCGAGGGCTACACCTTC.

This chain connects TRBV7-2 to TRBJ2-5; D gene ambiguous. The end of the DNA is better explained by TRBJ2-7, so the J call may be wrong. CDR3 length: 14 residues. The germline V gene encodes CDR1 SGHTA and CDR2 FQGNSA. CDR3 residues: CASSLDWVANEQYF. CDR3 DNA sequence: TGTGCCAGCAGCTTAGACTGGGTAGCCAACGAGCAGTACTTC.

The chain recombines TRBV6-5 with TRBJ2-1, with D maybe TRBD1 (5 bases). The V and J ends lost 8 bases and 5 bases respectively, with 13 bases between them. This CDR3 region has 13 residues. Germline values: CDR1 MNHEY, CDR2 SVGAGI. CDR3 bases: TGTGCCAGCCAGGGTTTACTTAACAATGAGCAGTTCTTC. It is translated as CASQGLLNNEQFF.

The chain couples TRBV2 to TRBJ1-2, with TRBD1 matching over 8 bases. In germline, CDR1 is SNHLY, CDR2 FYNNEI. The length of the CDR3 is 13 residues. Trimming removed 6 bases from V and 2 bases from J; junction bases left unmatched: 2. CDR3 region: CASRTGGNYGYTF. CDR3 coding DNA: TGTGCCAGCAGAACAGGGGGAAACTATGGCTACACCTTC.

The genes are TRBV6-1 and TRBJ1-1; tentative D call: TRBD1 (6 bases). Trimming stripped 3 bases from V and 10 bases from J, with 24 bases between. CDR3 length: 16 residues. Per the germline V gene, CDR1 is MNHNS and CDR2 is SASEGT. The chain's CDR3 is CASSEYEGGRPSGAFF. The CDR3 DNA is TGTGCCAGCAGTGAGTATGAGGGGGGCCGACCAAGTGGAGCTTTCTTT.

The chain uses TRBV6-1 and TRBJ2-7; the D gene is possibly TRBD2 (6 bases). The CDR3 is 15 amino acids. Germline V gives CDR1 MNHNS, CDR2 SASEGT. Trimming left V 5 bases short and J 0 bases short, with 14 bases between. The DNA for the CDR3 is TGTGCCAGCAGTCCCCTGGGCGGGGACTCCTACGAGCAGTACTTC. Translated: CASSPLGGDSYEQYF.